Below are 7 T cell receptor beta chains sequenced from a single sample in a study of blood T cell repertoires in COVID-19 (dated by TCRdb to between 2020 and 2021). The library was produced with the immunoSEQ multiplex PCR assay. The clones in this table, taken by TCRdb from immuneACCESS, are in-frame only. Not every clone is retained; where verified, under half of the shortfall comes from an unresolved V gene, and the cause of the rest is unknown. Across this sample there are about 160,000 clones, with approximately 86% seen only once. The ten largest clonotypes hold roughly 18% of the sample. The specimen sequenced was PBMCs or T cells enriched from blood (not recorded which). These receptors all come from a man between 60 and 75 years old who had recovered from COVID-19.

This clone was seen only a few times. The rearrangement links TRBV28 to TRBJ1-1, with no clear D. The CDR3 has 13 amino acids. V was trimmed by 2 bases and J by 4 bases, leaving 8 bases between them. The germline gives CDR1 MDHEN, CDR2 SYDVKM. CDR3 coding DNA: TGTGCCAGCAGTTTACCCGACTCCACTGAAGCTTTCTTT. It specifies CASSLPDSTEAFF.

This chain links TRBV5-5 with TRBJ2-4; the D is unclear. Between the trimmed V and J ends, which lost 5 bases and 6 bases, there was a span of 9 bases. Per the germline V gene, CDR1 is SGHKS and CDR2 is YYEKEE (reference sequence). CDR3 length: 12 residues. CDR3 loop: CASSHQANIQYF. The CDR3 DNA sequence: TGTGCCAGCAGTCATCAGGCAAACATTCAGTACTTC.

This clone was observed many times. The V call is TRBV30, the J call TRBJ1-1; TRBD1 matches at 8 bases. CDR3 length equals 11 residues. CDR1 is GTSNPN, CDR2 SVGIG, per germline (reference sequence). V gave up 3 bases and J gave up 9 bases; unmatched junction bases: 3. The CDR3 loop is CAWRGQEKAFF. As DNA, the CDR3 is TGTGCCTGGAGGGGACAGGAAAAAGCTTTCTTT.

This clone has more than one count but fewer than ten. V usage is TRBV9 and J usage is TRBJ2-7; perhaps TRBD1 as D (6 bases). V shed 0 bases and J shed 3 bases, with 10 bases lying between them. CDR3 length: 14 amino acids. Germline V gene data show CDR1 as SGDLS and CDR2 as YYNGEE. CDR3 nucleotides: TGTGCCAGCAGCGTAGCTGTACAGGGCTACGAGCAGTACTTC. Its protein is CASSVAVQGYEQYF.

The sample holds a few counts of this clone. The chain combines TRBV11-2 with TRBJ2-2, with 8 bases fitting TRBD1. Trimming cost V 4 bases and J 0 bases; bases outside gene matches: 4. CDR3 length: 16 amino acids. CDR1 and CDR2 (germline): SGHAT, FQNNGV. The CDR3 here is CASSSGTGSNTGELFF. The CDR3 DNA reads TGTGCCAGCAGCTCCGGGACAGGATCGAACACCGGGGAGCTGTTTTTT. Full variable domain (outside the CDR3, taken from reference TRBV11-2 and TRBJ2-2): EAGVAQSPRYKIIEKRQSVAFWCNPISGHATLYWYQQILGQGPKLLIQFQNNGVVDDSQLPKDRFSAERLKGVDSTLKIQPAKLEDSAVYLCASSSGTGSNTGELFFGEGSRLTVL.

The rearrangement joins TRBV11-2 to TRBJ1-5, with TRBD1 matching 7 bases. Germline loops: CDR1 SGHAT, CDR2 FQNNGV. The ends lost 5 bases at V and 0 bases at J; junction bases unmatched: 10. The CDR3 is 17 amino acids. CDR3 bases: TGTGCCAGCAGCCTGGGACAGTACATGAATAGCAATCAGCCCCAGCATTTT. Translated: CASSLGQYMNSNQPQHF.

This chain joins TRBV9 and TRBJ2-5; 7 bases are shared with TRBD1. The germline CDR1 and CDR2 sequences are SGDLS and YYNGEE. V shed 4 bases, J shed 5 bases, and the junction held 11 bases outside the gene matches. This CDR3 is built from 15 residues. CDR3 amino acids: CASSPQQGMGETQYF. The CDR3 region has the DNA TGTGCCAGCAGCCCCCAACAGGGGATGGGGGAGACCCAGTACTTC. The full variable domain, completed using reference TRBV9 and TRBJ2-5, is DSGVTQTPKHLITATGQRVTLRCSPRSGDLSVYWYQQSLDQGLQFLIQYYNGEERAKGNILERFSAQQFPDLHSELNLSSLELGDSALYFCASSPQQGMGETQYFGPGTRLLVL.